A single sample gave rise to the 18 T cell receptor beta chains below, sequenced in a study of OX40 agonist ivuxolimab in advanced cancers. Produced via immunoSEQ multiplex PCR; TCRdb's table is partial and in-frame only. The table records roughly 53,000 clones, roughly 89% of them present only once. Sample: CD4+ or CD8+ T cells sorted from blood, taken in a trial of the OX40 agonist ivuxolimab. The receptors were gathered from an adult with an advanced solid tumor such as melanoma, head and neck, liver or kidney cancer.

This chain links TRBV9 with TRBJ2-2; 8 bases fit TRBD1. The CDR3 contains 16 residues. The ends lost 1 base at V and 3 bases at J; junction bases unmatched: 5. CDR1 SGDLS and CDR2 YYNGEE come from the germline V gene. CDR3 protein: CASSVLGQGDTGELFF. The DNA of the CDR3 is TGTGCCAGCAGCGTACTAGGACAGGGCGACACCGGGGAGCTGTTTTTT.

The chain combines TRBV7-2 with TRBJ2-7; 13 nucleotides align to TRBD2. The CDR3 runs 15 residues. Germline V gene data show CDR1 as SGHTA and CDR2 as FQGNSA. Losses at the gene ends were 5 bases for V and 3 bases for J; bases not matched to a gene: 4. As DNA, the CDR3 is TGTGCCAGCAGCCGGAGACTAGCGGGAGGCTACGAGCAGTACTTC. Translated: CASSRRLAGGYEQYF.

The J gene is TRBJ1-1, the V gene TRBV5-5; a weak D match, TRBD1 (6 bases). V lost 1 base and J 0 bases, leaving 13 bases between the germline ends. Germline V CDR1 and CDR2: SGHKS, YYEKEE (reference sequence). The CDR3 spans 16 residues. CDR3 loop: CASSLSGAGMNTEAFF. DNA for the CDR3: TGTGCCAGCAGCTTGTCAGGGGCGGGGATGAACACTGAAGCTTTCTTT.

The V gene is TRBV2, the J gene TRBJ1-2; D may be TRBD1 (6 bases). The germline V and J ends were trimmed by 3 bases and 7 bases, with 12 bases remaining between them. The CDR3 has 13 amino acids. Germline values: CDR1 SNHLY, CDR2 FYNNEI. CDR3 sequence (DNA): TGTGCCAGCAGTGACGACAGGTGGGGTGGCTACACCTTC. Translation: CASSDDRWGGYTF.

A single count supports this clone. The chain couples TRBV7-9 to TRBJ2-3; D uncertain. Per germline, CDR1 SEHNR and CDR2 FQNEAQ (reference sequence). The V end lost 5 bases, the J end lost 1 base, and 13 bases lay between the germline ends. This CDR3 contains 15 residues. Written as DNA, the CDR3 is TGTGCCAGCAGCCCGACTCTCAGCGGCACAGATACGCAGTATTTT. Its translation: CASSPTLSGTDTQYF.

This rearrangement joins TRBV5-4 to TRBJ2-5, with 8 bases lining up with TRBD2. This CDR3 contains 15 residues. With V trimmed by 1 base and J by 5 bases, 7 bases remained unmatched. Per germline, CDR1 SGHNT and CDR2 YYREEE (reference sequence). The CDR3 coding sequence is TGTGCCAGCAGCTTGCGCGGGACTAGTGGGGAGACCCAGTACTTC. This encodes CASSLRGTSGETQYF.

As DNA, the CDR3 is TGCGCCAGCAGCGGCGGGACCCCCTACGAGCAGTACTTC. Its translation is CASSGGTPYEQYF. The J gene is TRBJ2-7, the V gene TRBV5-1, with TRBD2 as a possible D gene (6 bases). The CDR3 sequence is 13 residues long. Germline V gives CDR1 SGHRS, CDR2 YFSETQ. Trimming stripped 4 bases from V and 2 bases from J, with 10 bases between.

The chain recombines TRBV7-9 with TRBJ1-6; 12 bases line up with TRBD1. The ends lost 5 bases at V and 6 bases at J; junction bases unmatched: 5. The V gene's germline CDR1 is SEHNR and CDR2 FQNEAQ (reference sequence). This CDR3 contains 16 residues. Written as DNA, the CDR3 is TGTGCCAGCAGCGGGACAGGGGGCATTTTTAATTCACCCCTCCACTTT. This gives the protein CASSGTGGIFNSPLHF. Complete variable domain (other parts from reference TRBV7-9 and TRBJ1-6): DTGVSQNPRHKITKRGQNVTFRCDPISEHNRLYWYRQTLGQGPEFLTYFQNEAQLEKSRLLSDRFSAERPKGSFSTLEIQRTEQGDSAMYLCASSGTGGIFNSPLHFGNGTRLTVT.

The chain links TRBV7-8 to TRBJ1-1; D perhaps matches TRBD1 (6 bases). Trimming cost V 0 bases and J 4 bases, with 15 bases left between them. The CDR3 contains 16 residues. Germline V lookup: CDR1 SGHVS, CDR2 FQNEAQ. CDR3: CASSLASAGESTEAFF. DNA of the CDR3: TGTGCCAGCAGCTTAGCCTCGGCAGGGGAGAGCACTGAAGCTTTCTTT.

The CDR3 coding sequence is TGTGCCAGCACCACGGGACAGTATTATGGCTACACCTTC. Its translation is CASTTGQYYGYTF. The chain carries TRBV7-9 and TRBJ1-2; TRBD1 aligns across 7 bases. The CDR3 has 13 amino acids. The junction had 7 bases not matched to a gene; V was cut back by 7 bases and J by 5 bases. CDR1 SEHNR and CDR2 FQNEAQ come from the germline V gene (reference sequence).

J is TRBJ1-1 and V is TRBV19; the match to TRBD1 covers 10 bases. The CDR3 sequence is 14 residues long. Germline CDR1 is LNHDA and CDR2 is SQIVND (reference sequence). Unmatched junction bases numbered 3, after V lost 5 bases and J lost 3 bases. CDR3 loop: CASSVTGGDTEAFF. The CDR3 DNA reads as TGTGCCAGTAGTGTGACAGGGGGCGACACTGAAGCTTTCTTT.

The J gene is TRBJ2-1, the V gene TRBV19; 9 bases agree with TRBD1. Germline V gives CDR1 LNHDA, CDR2 SQIVND (reference sequence). The CDR3 covers 15 residues. V dropped 5 bases and J dropped 10; count of bases not matched to a gene: 12. The CDR3 DNA is TGTGCCAGTAGTCTCACGGGACAGGGCCCGGGGGAGCAGTTCTTC. Its protein product is CASSLTGQGPGEQFF. Supplemented by reference TRBV19 and TRBJ2-1, the full variable domain reads DGGITQSPKYLFRKEGQNVTLSCEQNLNHDAMYWYRQDPGQGLRLIYYSQIVNDFQKGDIAEGYSVSREKKESFPLTVTSAQKNPTAFYLCASSLTGQGPGEQFFGPGTRLTVL.

J is TRBJ2-7 and V is TRBV7-8, with 10 bases aligning to TRBD2. The V gene's germline CDR1 is SGHVS and CDR2 FQNEAQ. The CDR3 is 15 residues long. V trimming: 4 bases; J trimming: 6 bases; junction bases outside the gene matches: 9. For the CDR3, the DNA is TGTGCCAGCAGCTCCGATTCAGCGGGAGGGTTCGAGCAGTACTTC. It translates to CASSSDSAGGFEQYF.

The chain recombines TRBV4-3 with TRBJ2-3, with 9 positions matching TRBD2. The CDR3 totals 16 residues. The junction had 4 bases not matched to a gene; V was cut back by 2 bases and J by 1 base. Looked up from germline, CDR1 is LGHNA and CDR2 is YSLEER. The CDR3 sequence: CASSQRGGAGTDTQYF. The CDR3 DNA follows: TGCGCCAGCAGCCAACGCGGGGGGGCGGGCACAGATACGCAGTATTTT.

The J gene is TRBJ1-2, the V gene TRBV7-9; 9 nucleotides line up with TRBD1. The CDR3 covers 16 residues. Germline CDR1 is SEHNR and CDR2 is FQNEAQ (reference sequence). J was trimmed by 2 bases and V by 4 bases; bases with no gene match: 8. In DNA, the CDR3 is TGTGCCAGCAGCTCTTTCCGGGACAGGGAGAACTATGGCTACACCTTC. Translation gives CASSSFRDRENYGYTF.

This clone was seen more than once but under ten times. The chain has TRBV2 and TRBJ2-4; D may correspond to TRBD1 or TRBD2 (5 bases each). The CDR3 extends over 13 amino acids. Germline assignment: CDR1 SNHLY and CDR2 FYNNEI. The germline V and J ends were trimmed by 2 bases and 7 bases, with 9 bases remaining between them. CDR3 loop: CASSEWWGNIQYF. CDR3 DNA: TGTGCCAGCAGTGAATGGTGGGGGAACATTCAGTACTTC.

The chain recombines TRBV10-3 with TRBJ1-1; 7 bases match TRBD1. Trimming cost V 7 bases and J 1 base; bases outside gene matches: 6. This CDR3 spans 14 amino acids. Germline CDR1 and CDR2: ENHRY and SYGVKD. The CDR3 here is CAITRTGKNTEAFF. The CDR3 DNA reads TGTGCCATCACTAGGACAGGAAAGAACACTGAAGCTTTCTTT.

This chain connects TRBV7-2 to TRBJ2-3, with D tentatively TRBD1 (5 bases). The CDR3 totals 14 residues. The germline gives CDR1 SGHTA, CDR2 FQGNSA. V gave up 2 bases and J gave up 0 bases, with 6 bases separating them. The CDR3 is CASSLRGSTDTQYF. CDR3 DNA: TGTGCCAGCAGCTTAAGGGGCAGCACAGATACGCAGTATTTT.